This T cell receptor (beta chain) was identified in a study of T cell changes during pregnancy in multiple sclerosis. The sample holds one count of this clone. Germline V lookup: CDR1 SNHLY, CDR2 FYNNEI. The CDR3 sequence is 15 residues long. Unmatched junction bases numbered 9, after V lost 5 bases and J lost 5 bases. Profiled with immunoSEQ multiplex PCR; TCRdb holds only in-frame clones, not every one. The table records approximately 92,000 clones, approximately 92% of them present only once. The V gene is TRBV2, the J gene TRBJ1-2; the match to TRBD1 covers 9 bases. The input for sequencing was peripheral blood, taken in the first trimester of pregnancy. The receptor was derived from a female donor with multiple sclerosis, enrolled in a pregnancy study. The CDR3 bases are TGTGCCAGCAGTCAGTCGCTTGGGACAGGGTATGGCTACACCTTC. It encodes CASSQSLGTGYGYTF.